The text below deals with one TCR beta chain. Its target is unknown. Measured with immunoSEQ multiplex PCR; TCRdb has only the in-frame clones, and not every one. The data hold 120,000 or so clones, with 85% to 90% observed a single time. Germline assignment: CDR1 LGHDT and CDR2 YNNKEL (reference sequence). V lost 3 bases and J lost 9, with 21 bases in between. The CDR3 extends over 17 amino acids. The sample originates from a study of T cell responses to AZD1222 COVID-19 vaccine. About the study: Combined were second doses at about 4 or about 12 weeks. Study observations and caveats: It should be noted that donors were predominantly white British and more often female, and clonal diversity was possibly underestimated. All repertoire sampling was performed exclusively after the peak T cell response. Seropositivity was recorded at baseline in only 6 or 7 AZD1222 recipients.

This chain links TRBV3-1 (or the pseudogene TRBV3-2) with TRBJ1-6; D is perhaps TRBD1 (6 bases). The receptor was derived from an adult in good health. The source was peripheral blood, collected on day 0 of AZD1222 vaccination. The CDR3 coding sequence is TGTGCCAGCAGCCAGGGATTCAGCAGGGGAATAGTTTCACCCCTCCACTTT. Translated, it gives CASSQGFSRGIVSPLHF.